This section outlines one TCR beta chain sequence together with its context. Germline V gives CDR1 SQVTM, CDR2 ANQGSEA. V shed 5 bases and J shed 2 bases, with 13 bases lying between them. The CDR3 runs 14 residues. These data originate in a study of control samples from healthy donors and cancer patients. Profiling relied on immunoSEQ multiplex PCR, and the TCRdb table lists in-frame clones only, not all of them. The repertoire consists of some 200,000 clones, with over 90% occurring once and the leading ten covering over 1.2%. The material sequenced was blood. V gene TRBV29-1 combines with J gene TRBJ1-3, with D tentatively TRBD1 (6 bases). This receptor was taken from a man aged 45 to 65 in good health. The CDR3 DNA is TGCAGCGTTAGAGGGGGGAATGCTGGAAACACCATATATTTT. Protein product: CSVRGGNAGNTIYF. The whole variable domain, remainder taken from reference TRBV29-1 and TRBJ1-3, is SAVISQKPSRDICQRGTSLTIQCQVDSQVTMMFWYRQQPGQSLTLIATANQGSEATYESGFVIDKFPISRPNLTFSTLTVSNMSPEDSSIYLCSVRGGNAGNTIYFGEGSWLTVV.